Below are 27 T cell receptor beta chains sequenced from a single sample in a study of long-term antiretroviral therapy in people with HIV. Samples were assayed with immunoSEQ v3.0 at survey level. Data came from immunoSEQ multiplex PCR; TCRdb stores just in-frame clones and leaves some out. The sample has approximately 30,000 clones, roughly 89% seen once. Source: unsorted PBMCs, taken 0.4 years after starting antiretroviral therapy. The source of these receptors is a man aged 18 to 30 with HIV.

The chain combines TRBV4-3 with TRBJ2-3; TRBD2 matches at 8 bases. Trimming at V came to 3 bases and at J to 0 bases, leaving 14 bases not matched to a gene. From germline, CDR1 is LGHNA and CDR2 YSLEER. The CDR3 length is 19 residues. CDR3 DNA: TGCGCCAGCAGCCAGCGTTCTCAGGCTAGCGGGTCTAGCACAGATACGCAGTATTTT. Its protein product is CASSQRSQASGSSTDTQYF.

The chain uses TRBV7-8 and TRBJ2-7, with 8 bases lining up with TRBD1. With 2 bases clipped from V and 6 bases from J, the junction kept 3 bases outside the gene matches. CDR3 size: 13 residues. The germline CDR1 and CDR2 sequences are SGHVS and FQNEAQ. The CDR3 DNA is TGTGCCAGCAGCTTACAGGGGGCTGGCGAGCAGTACTTC. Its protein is CASSLQGAGEQYF.

The CDR3 region has the DNA TGCGCCAGCAGCTTGACAGAGAACTCCTACGAGCAGTACTTC. Its translation: CASSLTENSYEQYF. The rearrangement joins TRBV5-1 to TRBJ2-7; D gene uncertain. Trimming shortened V by 1 base and J by 0 bases, and 8 bases separated the two germline ends. CDR3 length: 14 residues. From germline, CDR1 is SGHRS and CDR2 YFSETQ.

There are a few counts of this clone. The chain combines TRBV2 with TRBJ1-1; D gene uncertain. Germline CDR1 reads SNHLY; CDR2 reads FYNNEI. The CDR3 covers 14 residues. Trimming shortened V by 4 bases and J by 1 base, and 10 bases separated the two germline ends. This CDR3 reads CASSGLTRNTEAFF. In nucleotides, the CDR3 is TGTGCCAGCAGTGGACTGACCCGGAACACTGAAGCTTTCTTT.

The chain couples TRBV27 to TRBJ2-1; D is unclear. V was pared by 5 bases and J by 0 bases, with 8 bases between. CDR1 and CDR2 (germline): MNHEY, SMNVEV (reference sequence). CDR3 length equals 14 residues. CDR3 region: CASSLTVSYNEQFF. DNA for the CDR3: TGTGCCAGCAGTCTAACCGTCTCCTACAATGAGCAGTTCTTC.

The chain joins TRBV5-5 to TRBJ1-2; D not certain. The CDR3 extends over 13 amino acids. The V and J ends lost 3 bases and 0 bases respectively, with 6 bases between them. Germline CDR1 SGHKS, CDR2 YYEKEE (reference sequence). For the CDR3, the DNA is TGTGCCAGCAGCTCCGACTCTAACTATGGCTACACCTTC. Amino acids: CASSSDSNYGYTF.

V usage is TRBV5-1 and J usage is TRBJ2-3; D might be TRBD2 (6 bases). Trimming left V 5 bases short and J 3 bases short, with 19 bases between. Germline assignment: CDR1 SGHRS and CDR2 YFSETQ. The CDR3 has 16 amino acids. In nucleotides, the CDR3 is TGCGCCAGCAGTCCTACGTCTGTGGGAGGTACAGATACGCAGTATTTT. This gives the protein CASSPTSVGGTDTQYF.

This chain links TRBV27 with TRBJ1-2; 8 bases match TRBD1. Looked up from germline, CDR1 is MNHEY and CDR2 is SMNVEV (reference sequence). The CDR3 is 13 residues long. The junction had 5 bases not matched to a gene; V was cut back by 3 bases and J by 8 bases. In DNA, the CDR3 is TGTGCCAGCAGTTTTGGGGGGACAGGAGGCTACACCTTC. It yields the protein CASSFGGTGGYTF.

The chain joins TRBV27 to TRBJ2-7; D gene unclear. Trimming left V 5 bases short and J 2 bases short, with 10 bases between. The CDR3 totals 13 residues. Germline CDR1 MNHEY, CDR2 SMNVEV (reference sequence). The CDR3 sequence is CASSQSVTYEQYF. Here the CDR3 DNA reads TGTGCCAGCAGTCAGTCTGTGACCTACGAGCAGTACTTC.

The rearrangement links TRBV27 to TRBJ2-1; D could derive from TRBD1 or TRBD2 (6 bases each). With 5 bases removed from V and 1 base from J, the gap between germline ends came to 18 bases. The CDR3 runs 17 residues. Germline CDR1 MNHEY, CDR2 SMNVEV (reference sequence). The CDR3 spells CASSKIGGEQSYNEQFF. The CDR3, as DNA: TGTGCCAGCAGTAAGATCGGGGGCGAACAATCCTACAATGAGCAGTTCTTC.

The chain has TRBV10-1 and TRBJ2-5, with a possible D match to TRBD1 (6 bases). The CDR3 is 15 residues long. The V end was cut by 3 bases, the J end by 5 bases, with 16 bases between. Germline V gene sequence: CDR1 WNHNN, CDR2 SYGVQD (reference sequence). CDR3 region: CASSDSYREGETQYF. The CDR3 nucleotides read TGCGCCAGCAGTGATTCCTACAGGGAAGGGGAGACCCAGTACTTC.

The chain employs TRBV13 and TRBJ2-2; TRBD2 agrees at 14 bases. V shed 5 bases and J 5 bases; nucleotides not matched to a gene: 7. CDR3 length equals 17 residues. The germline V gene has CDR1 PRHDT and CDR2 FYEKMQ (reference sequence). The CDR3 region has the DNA TGTGCCAGCAGCCAATCGGGACTAGCGGGAGATACCGGGGAGCTGTTTTTT. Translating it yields CASSQSGLAGDTGELFF.

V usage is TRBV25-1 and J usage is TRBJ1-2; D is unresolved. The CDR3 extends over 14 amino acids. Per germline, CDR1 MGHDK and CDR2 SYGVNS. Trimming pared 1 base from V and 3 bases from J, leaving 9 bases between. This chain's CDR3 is CASSEFEGHYGYTF. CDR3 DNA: TGTGCCAGCAGTGAATTTGAGGGCCACTATGGCTACACCTTC.

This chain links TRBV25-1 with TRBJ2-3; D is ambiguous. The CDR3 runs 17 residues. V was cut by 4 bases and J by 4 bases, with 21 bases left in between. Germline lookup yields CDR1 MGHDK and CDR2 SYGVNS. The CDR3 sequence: CASSGRSGPKLADTQYF. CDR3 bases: TGTGCCAGCAGTGGCCGGTCAGGACCTAAGCTCGCAGATACGCAGTATTTT.

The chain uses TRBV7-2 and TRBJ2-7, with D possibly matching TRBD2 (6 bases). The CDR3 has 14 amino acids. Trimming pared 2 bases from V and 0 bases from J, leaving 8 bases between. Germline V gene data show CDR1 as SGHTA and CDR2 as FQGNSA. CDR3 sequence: CASSLTDYSYEQYF. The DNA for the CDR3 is TGTGCCAGCAGCTTAACGGACTACTCCTACGAGCAGTACTTC.

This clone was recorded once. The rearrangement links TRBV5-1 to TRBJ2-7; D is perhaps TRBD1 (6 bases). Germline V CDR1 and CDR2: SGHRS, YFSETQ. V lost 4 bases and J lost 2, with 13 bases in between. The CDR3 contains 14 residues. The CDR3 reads CASSHRDNPYEQYF. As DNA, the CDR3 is TGCGCCAGCAGCCACCGGGACAACCCCTACGAGCAGTACTTC.

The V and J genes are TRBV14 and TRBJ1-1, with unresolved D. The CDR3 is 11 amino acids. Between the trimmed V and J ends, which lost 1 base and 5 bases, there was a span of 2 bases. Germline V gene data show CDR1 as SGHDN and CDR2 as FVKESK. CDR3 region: CASSQGTEAFF. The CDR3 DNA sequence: TGTGCCAGCAGCCAAGGAACTGAAGCTTTCTTT.

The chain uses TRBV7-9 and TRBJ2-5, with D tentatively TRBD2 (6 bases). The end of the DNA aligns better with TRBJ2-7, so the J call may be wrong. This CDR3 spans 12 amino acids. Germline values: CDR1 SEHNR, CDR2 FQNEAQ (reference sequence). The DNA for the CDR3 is TGTGCCAGCAGCGCGGGACCTTACGAGCAGTACTTC. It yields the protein CASSAGPYEQYF.

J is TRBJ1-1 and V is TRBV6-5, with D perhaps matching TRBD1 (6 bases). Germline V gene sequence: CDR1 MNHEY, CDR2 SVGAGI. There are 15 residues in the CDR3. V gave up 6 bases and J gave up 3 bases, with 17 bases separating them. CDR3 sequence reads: CASSDARTGYTEAFF. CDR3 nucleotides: TGTGCCAGCAGCGACGCACGAACAGGGTACACTGAAGCTTTCTTT.

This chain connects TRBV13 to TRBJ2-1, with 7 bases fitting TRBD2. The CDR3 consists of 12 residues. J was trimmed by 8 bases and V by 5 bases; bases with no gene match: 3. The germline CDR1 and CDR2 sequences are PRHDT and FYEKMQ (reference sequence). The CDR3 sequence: CASSQRGDEQFF. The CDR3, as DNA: TGTGCCAGCAGCCAACGGGGGGATGAGCAGTTCTTC. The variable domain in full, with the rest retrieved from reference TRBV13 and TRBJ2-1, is AAGVIQSPRHLIKEKRETATLKCYPIPRHDTVYWYQQGPGQDPQFLISFYEKMQSDKGSIPDRFSAQQFSDYHSELNMSSLELGDSALYFCASSQRGDEQFFGPGTRLTVL.

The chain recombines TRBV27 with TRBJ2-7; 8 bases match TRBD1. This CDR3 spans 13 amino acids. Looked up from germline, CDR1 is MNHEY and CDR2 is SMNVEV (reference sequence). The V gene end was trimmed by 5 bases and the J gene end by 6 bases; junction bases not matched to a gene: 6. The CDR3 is CASSQTGEVEQYF. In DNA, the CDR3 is TGTGCCAGCAGTCAGACAGGGGAGGTCGAGCAGTACTTC.

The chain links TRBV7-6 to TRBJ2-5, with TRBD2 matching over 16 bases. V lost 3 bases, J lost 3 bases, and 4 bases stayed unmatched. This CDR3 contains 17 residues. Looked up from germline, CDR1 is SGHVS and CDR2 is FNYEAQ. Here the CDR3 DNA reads TGTGCCAGCAGCTTGGGGACTAGCGGGGGGGCGAAAGAGACCCAGTACTTC. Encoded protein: CASSLGTSGGAKETQYF.

In nucleotides, the CDR3 is TGTGCCAGCAGCTCGCTGGGACAGGCTGAAGCTTTCTTT. Translated: CASSSLGQAEAFF. The chain links TRBV7-8 to TRBJ1-1; 8 bases align to TRBD1. The CDR3 covers 13 residues. Germline V gene sequence: CDR1 SGHVS, CDR2 FQNEAQ. Trimming took 4 bases from V and 6 from J; bases not matched to a gene: 4.

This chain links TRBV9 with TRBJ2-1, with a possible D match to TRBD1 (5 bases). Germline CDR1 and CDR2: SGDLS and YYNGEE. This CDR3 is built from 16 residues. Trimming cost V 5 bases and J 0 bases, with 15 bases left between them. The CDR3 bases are TGTGCCAGCAGTGAACTGGGGCGGAGCTCCTACAATGAGCAGTTCTTC. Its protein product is CASSELGRSSYNEQFF.

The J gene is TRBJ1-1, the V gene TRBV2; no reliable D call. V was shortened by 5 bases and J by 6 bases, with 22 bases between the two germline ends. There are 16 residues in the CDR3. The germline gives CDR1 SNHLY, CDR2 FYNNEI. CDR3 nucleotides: TGTGCCAGCAGTTCCCCGGGCCTCCAAGAAGGGCCTGAAGCTTTCTTT. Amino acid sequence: CASSSPGLQEGPEAFF.

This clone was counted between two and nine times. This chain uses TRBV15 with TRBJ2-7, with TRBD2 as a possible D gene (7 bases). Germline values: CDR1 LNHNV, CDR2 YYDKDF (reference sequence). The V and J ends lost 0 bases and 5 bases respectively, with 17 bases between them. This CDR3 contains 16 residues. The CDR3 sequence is CATSREDRGAWDEQYF. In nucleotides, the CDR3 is TGTGCCACCAGCAGAGAGGATCGGGGGGCCTGGGACGAGCAGTACTTC.

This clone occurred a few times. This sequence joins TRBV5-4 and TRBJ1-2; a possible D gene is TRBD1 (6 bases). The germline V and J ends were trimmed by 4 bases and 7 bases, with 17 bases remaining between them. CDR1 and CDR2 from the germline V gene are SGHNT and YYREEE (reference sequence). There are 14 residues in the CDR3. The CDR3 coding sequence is TGTGCCAGCAGCAGAGACAGGTGGGGAGCTGGCTACACCTTC. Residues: CASSRDRWGAGYTF.